This T cell receptor beta chain was documented in a study of blood T cell repertoires in COVID-19. The wider study: PBMCs, B-cell-depleted T cells, or T cells provided the cDNA or gDNA that made up the material.

This clone was counted once. The authors' processing: Amplification of reference gene primers was used by the study to estimate nucleated cell counts. Assay used: immunoSEQ multiplex PCR; TCRdb lists only in-frame clones, some missing. V, J and clone size are taken as reported in that table, and D and trimming were inferred from the DNA itself. Among approximately 170,000 clones listed, around 83% were seen once. The germline V gene has CDR1 SGHRS and CDR2 YFSETQ. The CDR3 covers 15 residues. V was pared by 6 bases and J by 0 bases, with 9 bases of the junction left unmatched. The chain links TRBV5-1 to TRBJ2-7; TRBD1 matches at 7 bases. Sequenced sample: peripheral blood. The sequence came from an older woman who had recovered from COVID-19. The CDR3: CASTAGGQSSYEQYF. The CDR3 DNA follows: TGCGCCAGCACGGCAGGGGGACAAAGCTCCTACGAGCAGTACTTC.